This T cell receptor (beta chain) came from a study of blood T cell repertoires in COVID-19. The overall study: PBMCs, B-cell-depleted T cells, or T cells were the source of the cDNA or gDNA that made up the material.

CDR3 size: 12 residues. CDR1 is LNHDA and CDR2 is SQIVND in the germline V gene (reference sequence). The V and J ends lost 6 bases and 4 bases respectively, with 9 bases between them. Authors' data handling: Amplifying reference gene primers gave estimates of nucleated cell counts. Measured with immunoSEQ multiplex PCR; TCRdb has only the in-frame clones, and not every one. The V and J calls and clone size are taken from that table; D and trimming were inferred from the DNA. Counted here are 130,000 or so clones, around 89% occurring once; the ten biggest clones make up more than 3.5%. This receptor was identified in a man in his sixties with COVID-19, enrolled during active disease. Sequencing input: peripheral blood. V gene TRBV19 combines with J gene TRBJ2-5; TRBD1 is a possible D gene (6 bases). The CDR3 nucleotides read TGTGCCAGTAGATCAGGGGCAGAGACCCAGTACTTC. It is translated as CASRSGAETQYF.